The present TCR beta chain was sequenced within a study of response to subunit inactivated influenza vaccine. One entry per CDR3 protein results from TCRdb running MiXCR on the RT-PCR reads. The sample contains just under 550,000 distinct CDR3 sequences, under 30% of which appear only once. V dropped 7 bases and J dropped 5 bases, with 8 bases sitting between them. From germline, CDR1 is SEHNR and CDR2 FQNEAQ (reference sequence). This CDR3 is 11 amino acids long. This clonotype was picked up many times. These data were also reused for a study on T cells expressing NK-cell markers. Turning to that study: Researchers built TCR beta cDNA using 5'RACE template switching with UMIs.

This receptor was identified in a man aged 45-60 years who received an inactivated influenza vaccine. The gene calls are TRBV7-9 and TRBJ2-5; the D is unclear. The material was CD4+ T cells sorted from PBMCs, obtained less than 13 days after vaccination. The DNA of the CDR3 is TGTGCCAGCAAGGTTGGGGAGACCCAGTACTTC. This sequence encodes CASKVGETQYF. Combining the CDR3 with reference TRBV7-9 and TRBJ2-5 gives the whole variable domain DTGVSQNPRHKITKRGQNVTFRCDPISEHNRLYWYRQTLGQGPEFLTYFQNEAQLEKSRLLSDRFSAERPKGSFSTLEIQRTEQGDSAMYLCASKVGETQYFGPGTRLLVL.